This TCR beta chain was captured by sequencing in a study of blood T cell repertoires in COVID-19. Study background: Both acute and convalescent COVID-19 samples were obtained from the United States, Italy and Spain.

Germline CDR1 is LNHNV and CDR2 is YYDKDF (reference sequence). Unmatched junction bases numbered 5, after V lost 0 bases and J lost 4 bases. The CDR3 loop spans 17 amino acids. The protocol was immunoSEQ multiplex PCR, while the TCRdb copy is restricted to in-frame clones and leaves out a portion. The sample consists of 200,000 or so clones, roughly 90% of them appearing once. The sample was peripheral blood. The sequence came from a man aged 40-49 years with active or convalescent COVID-19. The chain couples TRBV15 to TRBJ2-2, with 10 nucleotides matching TRBD2. CDR3 protein: CATSRDGLAASTGELFF. The CDR3 DNA reads as TGTGCCACCAGCAGAGATGGACTAGCGGCAAGCACCGGGGAGCTGTTTTTT.